The subject of this entry is one T cell receptor (beta chain). This clonotype has ten or more counts. Its antigen is not yet known. No much larger clonotype is one base removed from it; base qualities were not supplied. The data are from a study of early T cells in non-severe SARS-CoV-2 infection (dated by TCRdb to the early 2020s). General notes on the study: TCR sequencing used bulk RNA from unsorted whole blood, so alpha and beta chains could not be paired.

This was a case-control study nested in a cohort of healthcare workers in London, UK, who had nasopharyngeal swab PCR tests and blood samples taken every week. Healthcare workers were enrolled in the week of the UK lockdown, from 23 to 31 March 2020, and were followed every week for up to about 16 weeks. General findings and caveats noted by the study authors: VDJdb matching was skewed toward anti-spike CD8 responses and likely underestimated virus-specific expansions, missing private and CD4 specificities.

Library method: 5' RACE. Sequenced on a NextSeq 500. To correct for sequencing error and PCR bias, the TCR library protocol tagged individual cDNA molecules with unique molecular identifiers. Both TCR alpha and beta chains were sequenced, and tight co-correlation was observed between alpha and beta sequence abundances in each sample. In the paper's pipeline: Decombinator V4 was used to annotate TCR sequences for V gene, J gene and CDR3. TCRs were defined as expanded if a significant change between any two time points was detected under a Poisson model with p below 0.0001. TCR abundances were normalised to the total number of TCRs sequenced in each sample and reported as counts per million. TRAV1-2 paired with TRAJ12, TRAJ20 or TRAJ33 defined MAIT TCRs, while TRAV10 paired with TRAJ18 defined iNKT TCRs. VDJdb, accessed 1 November 2021, was searched for CMV, EBV and SARS-CoV-2 annotated TCRs, excluding TCRs annotated for multiple antigens. TCRdb took the public reads, trimmed them with fastp at Q25, ran MiXCR for clone calling and kept in-frame beta chains. Identical CDR3 proteins give one entry, which carries the most common genes and DNA. TCRdb, not the original authors, processed these V and J calls. Within this sample are about 22,000 distinct CDR3 sequences, with roughly 4.5% of them counted one time only. The top ten hold approximately 15% of the sample.

As encoded in the germline V gene, CDR1 is SGHVS while CDR2 is FQNEAQ. V is shortened by 6 bases, J by 4 bases, and the region joining them spans 13 bases. The CDR3, from cysteine to phenylalanine, totals 14 residues. Only the CDR3 DNA is retained, 42 bases long and in frame from the first base. The sequencing input was whole blood. The sequence links TRBV7-8 to TRBJ1-5; TRBD1 might be the D gene, on 5 matching bases. This TCR derives from an adult who was a healthcare worker with PCR-confirmed SARS-CoV-2 infection or an uninfected control (not recorded which). The CDR3 protein is CASRRGRWNQPQHF. The sequenced DNA is TGTGCCAGCAGGAGGGGCAGGTGGAATCAGCCCCAGCATTTT.